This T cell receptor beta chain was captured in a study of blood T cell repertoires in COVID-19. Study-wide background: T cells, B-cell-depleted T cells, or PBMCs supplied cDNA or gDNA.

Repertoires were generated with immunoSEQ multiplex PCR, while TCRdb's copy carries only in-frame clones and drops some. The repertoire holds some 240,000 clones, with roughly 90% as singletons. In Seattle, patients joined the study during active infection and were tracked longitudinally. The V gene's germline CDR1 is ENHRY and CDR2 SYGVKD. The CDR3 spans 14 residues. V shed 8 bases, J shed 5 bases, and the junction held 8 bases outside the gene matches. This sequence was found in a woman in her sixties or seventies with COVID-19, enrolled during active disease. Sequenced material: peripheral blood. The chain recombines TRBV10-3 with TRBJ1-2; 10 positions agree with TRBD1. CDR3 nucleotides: TGTGCCATCCGAAGGACAGGGGGAGTATATGGCTACACCTTC. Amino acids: CAIRRTGGVYGYTF.